This is a list of T cell receptor beta chains from one sample in a study of blood T cell repertoires in COVID-19. Method: immunoSEQ multiplex PCR; TCRdb's copy keeps in-frame clones and lacks some. Of fewer than 300,000 clones listed, 88% are singletons. Sequenced sample: peripheral blood. The source is a man in his sixties who had recovered from COVID-19. The CDR3 runs from the conserved cysteine through the conserved F or W. Each record gives: D gene, clone size, J gene, V gene, CDR3 protein, CDR3 DNA. A D gene is named only where the DNA matches it firmly. Part of the rows lack a size; the others show once, few, many or a class for expanded clones.

TRBD1,.,TRBJ1-1,TRBV5-1,CASSPTGVVTEAFF,TGCGCCAGCAGCCCAACAGGGGTGGTCACTGAAGCTTTCTTT
.,once,TRBJ2-7,TRBV13,CASSSTVSYEQYF,TGTGCCAGCAGCTCGACAGTCTCCTACGAGCAGTACTTC
TRBD1,.,TRBJ1-5,TRBV6-2/TRBV6-3,CASSYWGQGASNQPQHF,TGTGCCAGCAGTTACTGGGGACAGGGGGCGAGCAATCAGCCCCAGCATTTT
TRBD2,.,TRBJ2-3,TRBV5-1,CASSLGAGLAVTDTQYF,TGCGCCAGCAGCTTGGGCGCAGGACTAGCGGTCACAGATACGCAGTATTTT
TRBD1,.,TRBJ1-2,TRBV7-9,CASSQGQGRGYTF,TGTGCCAGCAGCCAGGGACAGGGGAGAGGCTACACCTTC
TRBD1,.,TRBJ1-5,TRBV4-2,CASSQGGTGSNQPQHF,TGTGCCAGCAGCCAAGGGGGGACAGGGAGCAATCAGCCCCAGCATTTT
TRBD1,.,TRBJ2-1,TRBV18,CASSPTGTVGYNEQFF,TGTGCCAGCTCACCGACCGGGACAGTCGGCTACAATGAGCAGTTCTTC
TRBD1,.,TRBJ2-2,TRBV7-9,CASSRDRGPPVTEELFF,TGTGCCAGCAGCCGCGACAGGGGGCCCCCAGTGACCGAGGAGCTGTTTTTT
TRBD2,.,TRBJ2-5,TRBV5-4,CASRLMRGGTQETQYF,TGTGCCTCCCGACTTATGCGCGGGGGGACCCAAGAGACCCAGTACTTC
TRBD2,.,TRBJ2-1,TRBV6-5,CASSSKAGGRNEQFF,TGTGCCAGCAGTTCCAAAGCGGGGGGGCGCAATGAGCAGTTCTTC
TRBD1,.,TRBJ2-7,TRBV6-5,CASSLGDRGTYEQYF,TGTGCCAGCAGCCTGGGGGACAGGGGGACCTACGAGCAGTACTTC